This T cell receptor beta chain was profiled in a study of spatial heterogeneity in lung cancer. With respect to this clonotype: Its specificity is not known.

Every cDNA TCR molecule received its own unique molecular identifier. TCRdb reanalysed the 5' RACE reads using MiXCR and keeps one entry per CDR3 protein. The sample lists 50,000 to 65,000 distinct CDR3 sequences, 7.5% to 8.5% seen once, with more than 12% in the top ten. The study, taken as a whole, reports: Blood contained ubiquitous expanded tumor TCRs more at resection than at follow-up.

The time point: sample taken at primary tumor resection. Unsorted whole RNA from tumor, nontumor lung or frozen PBMC underwent sequencing. V dropped 3 bases and J dropped 3; count of bases not matched to a gene: 4. This CDR3 region has 17 residues. The germline CDR1 and CDR2 sequences are MGHDK and SYGVNS. Source: PBMCs, taken at surgery. V gene TRBV25-1 combines with J gene TRBJ2-1, with 14 bases aligning to TRBD2. This clonotype was sampled from a female donor with early-stage non-small cell lung cancer. The CDR3 loop reads CASSDPTSGGDYNEQFF. In nucleotides, the CDR3 is TGTGCCAGCAGTGATCCGACTAGCGGGGGGGACTACAATGAGCAGTTCTTC.